This TCR beta chain appears in the sequencing data of a study of human T cells and chemical hapten exposure. Background on the study: Sensitization employed 2% DPC on approximately 2 cm by approximately 2 cm of upper inner arm skin.

CDR3 size: 12 residues. Trimming left V 7 bases short and J 5 bases short, with 11 bases between. Germline CDR1 and CDR2: SGHVS and FNYEAQ. TCRdb re-analysed the RACE reads in MiXCR, keeping a single row per CDR3 protein. The table records around 100,000 distinct CDR3 sequences, over 9.5% of them present only once. Documented time point: patch test 2, 6 weeks after DPC sensitization. Treatment reported: therapeutic diphenylcyclopropenone sensitization with weekly scalp DPC. Ten or more counts support this clonotype. The V call is TRBV7-6, the J call TRBJ2-5; D unclear. This sequence was found in a woman aged 40 to 49 with alopecia areata. Some clones in this sample may be carry-over from other donors' samples. The sequencing used whole blood, collected in connection with sensitization to the hapten diphenylcyclopropenone (DPC). CDR3 loop: CASISSGETQYF. For the CDR3, the DNA is TGTGCCAGCATCTCTTCCGGGGAGACCCAGTACTTC.